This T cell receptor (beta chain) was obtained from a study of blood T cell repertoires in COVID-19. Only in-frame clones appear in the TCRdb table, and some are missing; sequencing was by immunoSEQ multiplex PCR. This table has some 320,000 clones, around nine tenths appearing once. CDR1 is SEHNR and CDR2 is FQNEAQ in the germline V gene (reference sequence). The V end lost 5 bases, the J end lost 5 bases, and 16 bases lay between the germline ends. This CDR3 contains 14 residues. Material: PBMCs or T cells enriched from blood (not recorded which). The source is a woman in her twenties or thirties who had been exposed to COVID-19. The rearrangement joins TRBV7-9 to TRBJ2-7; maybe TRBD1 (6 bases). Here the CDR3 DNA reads TGTGCCAGCAGCCCCCGTACGGGACAACACGAGCAGTACTTC. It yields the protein CASSPRTGQHEQYF.